This TCR beta chain was sequenced in a study of tumor-infiltrating lymphocytes in primary liver carcinoma. Unsorted bulk tissue of roughly 20-34 mg yielded co-extracted RNA and DNA. Samples were taken from five separate regions (per tumor). Synthesis of TCR beta cDNA was carried out from 450 to 650 ng total RNA with a constant-region primer. Libraries covering TCR beta were generated through three nested multiplex PCR rounds (using a slightly modified ARM-PCR). TRBV1-TRBV30 forward primers paired with a C-beta reverse primer drove the first two PCR rounds, about 11 cycles each. From the multiplex PCR reads, TCRdb called clonotypes with MiXCR, one entry per CDR3 protein. The table records 50,000 or so distinct CDR3 sequences, around 77% of them present only once. The V gene's germline CDR1 is SGHAT and CDR2 FQDESV (reference sequence). The CDR3 contains 19 residues. Study conclusions and caveats: Top-250-clone fractions were significantly higher in tumors than in blood (p = 0.039). Tumor region pairs outstripped tumor-adjacent and tumor-blood pairs in overlap.

A single count supports this clonotype. Its antigen is as yet unknown. At one end, the junction sequence differs from germline, possibly due to a read error. This TCR came from a middle-aged man with primary liver carcinoma and hepatitis B virus infection. V usage is TRBV11-1 and J usage is TRBJ2-3; the D gene is possibly TRBD2 (6 bases). The sample was liver tumor tissue from sampling region 5. Indicated subset: tumor region T5, tumor centre. CDR3 sequence reads: CASSSGGSSVGALTDTQYF. In nucleotides, the CDR3 is TGTGCCAGCAGCTCTGGGGGGAGCTCTGTTGGAGCCCTCACAGATACACAGTATTTT.